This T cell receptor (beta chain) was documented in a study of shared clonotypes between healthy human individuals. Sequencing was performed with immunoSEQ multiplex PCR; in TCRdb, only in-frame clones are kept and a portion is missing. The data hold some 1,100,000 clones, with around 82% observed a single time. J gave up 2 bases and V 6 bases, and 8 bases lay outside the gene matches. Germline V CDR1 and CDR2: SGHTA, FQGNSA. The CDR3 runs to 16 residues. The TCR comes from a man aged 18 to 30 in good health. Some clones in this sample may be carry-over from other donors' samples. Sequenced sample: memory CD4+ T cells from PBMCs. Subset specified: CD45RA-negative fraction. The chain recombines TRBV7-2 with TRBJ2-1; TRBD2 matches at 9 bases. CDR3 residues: CASRKTRLAAYNEQFF. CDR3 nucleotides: TGTGCCAGCAGGAAGACCCGACTAGCGGCCTACAATGAGCAGTTCTTC.